This is a list of T cell receptor beta chains from one sample in a study of T cells in Graves' hyperthyroidism and ophthalmopathy. In TCRdb, the multiplex PCR reads were re-called with MiXCR into one record per CDR3 protein. The data hold approximately 350,000 distinct CDR3 sequences, with around 15% observed a single time. Sample: blood. These TCRs come from a woman in her sixties with Graves' ophthalmopathy. CDR3s leave out the opening cysteine and the closing phenylalanine or tryptophan.

J	length	V	CDR3
TRBJ1-1	12	TRBV10-1	ASKRDRAVTEAF
TRBJ1-1	10	TRBV3-1	ASRGVNTEAF
TRBJ1-5	12	TRBV24-1	ATSVSGSNQPQH
TRBJ2-7	14	TRBV27	ASSSRLAGGPYEQY
TRBJ1-4	12	TRBV20-1	SARDWQGREKLF
TRBJ2-5	12	TRBV4-1	ASSPQATGETQY
TRBJ2-3	14	TRBV30	AWSRGIGGSTDTQY
TRBJ2-2	14	TRBV6-1	ASSHYWQGEGGELF
TRBJ2-3	15	TRBV3-1	ASSRSWTRTSTDTQY
TRBJ2-1	17	TRBV24-1	ATSNTSPAGSSSYNEQF
TRBJ2-7	13	TRBV5-6	ASSVRTGVVNEQY
TRBJ1-3	15	TRBV3-1	ASSQDGQQGSRNTIY
TRBJ1-2	12	TRBV7-6	ASSSNRRAYGYT
TRBJ1-1	12	TRBV28	ASSLGTRNTEAF
TRBJ2-7	11	TRBV12-3/TRBV12-4	ASSLGTMYEQY
TRBJ2-1	11	TRBV7-2	ASSLYHNNEQF
TRBJ2-3	16	TRBV6-1	ASTTLGLAGTSTDTQY
TRBJ2-5	13	TRBV5-1	ASSLGPTREETQY
TRBJ2-7	12	TRBV28	ASRLTAASYEQY
TRBJ2-7	12	TRBV6-1	ASRKRQGGYEQY
TRBJ2-7	11	TRBV7-2	ASSLTSFYEQY
TRBJ1-4	12	TRBV5-1	ASSLGGAEEKLF
TRBJ2-7	17	TRBV20-1	SARVAPGLAGGRIYEQY
TRBJ1-5	12	TRBV28	ASYTGGGNQPQH
TRBJ1-4	12	TRBV12-3/TRBV12-4	ASRRQGGDEKLF
TRBJ2-3	13	TRBV9	ASGAGDRGADTQY
TRBJ1-2	13	TRBV6-1	ASSGQGSAEGGYT
TRBJ2-7	15	TRBV7-6	ASSLTSGRAPSYEQY
TRBJ1-4	12	TRBV2	ASSQQEENEKLF
TRBJ1-2	11	TRBV20-1	SATTQGGYGYT
TRBJ2-1	15	TRBV20-1	SARAPPGLAGGNEQF
TRBJ1-2	12	TRBV29-1	SVGFDRGSYGYT
TRBJ2-3	10	TRBV19	ASSIDMDTQY
TRBJ2-6	13	TRBV7-9	ASSNNRDRLPVLT
TRBJ2-7	8	TRBV29-1	SVGEYEQY
TRBJ2-1	15	TRBV19	ASSIMTSGSIRNEQF
TRBJ1-1	12	TRBV30	AWSVRAVNTEAF
TRBJ2-3	15	TRBV9	ASSVAYPAGRTDTQY
TRBJ2-7	10	TRBV29-1	SVGQGDYEQY
TRBJ2-7	12	TRBV18	ASSENRDRDEQY
TRBJ1-5	16	TRBV4-1	ASSLVPGQGRGNQPQH